These 7 T cell receptor beta chains were sequenced from one sample in a study of OX40 agonist ivuxolimab in advanced cancers. Profiling relied on immunoSEQ multiplex PCR, and the TCRdb table lists in-frame clones only, not all of them. The sample holds tens of thousands of clones, more than 80% seen once. Source: CD4+ or CD8+ T cells sorted from blood, taken in a trial of the OX40 agonist ivuxolimab. The receptors here all came from an adult with an advanced solid tumor such as melanoma, head and neck, liver or kidney cancer.

The chain joins TRBV6-1 to TRBJ2-7; TRBD2 matches at 7 bases. Looked up from germline, CDR1 is MNHNS and CDR2 is SASEGT. There are 14 residues in the CDR3. Trimming took 5 bases from V and 0 from J; bases not matched to a gene: 4. Written as DNA, the CDR3 is TGTGCCAGCAGTACAAGCGGGAACTCCTACGAGCAGTACTTC. Protein product: CASSTSGNSYEQYF.

The genes are TRBV5-6 and TRBJ2-1; 8 positions match TRBD1. Germline CDR1 SGHDT, CDR2 YYEEEE. This CDR3 is built from 16 residues. Trimming at V came to 4 bases and at J to 9 bases, leaving 15 bases not matched to a gene. CDR3 sequence: CASSLIGQGLGGEQFF. The CDR3 region has the DNA TGTGCCAGCAGCCTTATCGGACAGGGCCTCGGGGGTGAGCAGTTCTTC.

In its sample, this clone was seen once. The chain joins TRBV30 to TRBJ1-1; D remains unclear. Germline CDR1 reads GTSNPN; CDR2 reads SVGIG (reference sequence). V lost 3 bases, J lost 1 base, and 9 bases lay in between. This CDR3 comprises 13 residues. CDR3 region: CAWRIQKNTEAFF. The CDR3 DNA is TGTGCCTGGAGGATACAGAAGAACACTGAAGCTTTCTTT.

The chain combines TRBV4-2 with TRBJ2-7; the D is unclear. The length of the CDR3 is 14 residues. Germline CDR1 reads LGHNA; CDR2 reads YNFKEQ. The V and J ends lost 0 bases and 6 bases respectively, with 12 bases between them. For the CDR3, the DNA is TGTGCCAGCAGCCAAGATCCCCCCGGTCTCGAGCAGTACTTC. Translated: CASSQDPPGLEQYF.

The rearrangement links TRBV4-3 to TRBJ2-1; D remains unclear. This CDR3 is built from 14 residues. V dropped 0 bases and J dropped 6 bases, with 9 bases sitting between them. Germline CDR1 is LGHNA and CDR2 is YSLEER. CDR3 bases: TGCGCCAGCAGCCAAGAGTCGGCGCGCAATGAGCAGTTCTTC. Amino acids: CASSQESARNEQFF.

This clone was seen only once. This chain connects TRBV7-8 to TRBJ1-5, with D possibly matching TRBD1 (5 bases). This CDR3 has 15 residues. Germline CDR1 reads SGHVS; CDR2 reads FQNEAQ. Deletions cut 1 base from V and 4 bases from J, with 11 bases between. The CDR3: CASSLVGALNQPQHF. CDR3 DNA sequence: TGTGCCAGCAGCTTAGTCGGGGCCCTAAATCAGCCCCAGCATTTT.

V is TRBV19 and J is TRBJ2-4; TRBD1 matches 7 bases. The CDR3 is made up of 15 amino acids. J lost 6 bases, V lost 9 bases, and 14 bases had no gene match. In germline, CDR1 is LNHDA, CDR2 SQIVND (reference sequence). The CDR3 reads CASSPLDRVGNIQYF. The CDR3 bases are TGTGCCAGCTCTCCACTCGACAGGGTGGGAAACATTCAGTACTTC.